Below are 4 T cell receptor beta chains sequenced from a single sample in a study of cytomegalovirus exposure and HLA in healthy donors. The PCR used 60 Vbeta and 13 Jbeta primers. The protocol was immunoSEQ multiplex PCR, while the TCRdb copy is restricted to in-frame clones and leaves out a portion. The table lists about 160,000 clones, roughly 82% of them singletons. Material for sequencing was PBMCs. The source of these receptors is a girl aged 10 to 17 in good health and CMV-seropositive.

The V gene is TRBV6-5, the J gene TRBJ2-3; 9 bases align to TRBD2. CDR3 length: 15 residues. Germline V gene data show CDR1 as MNHEY and CDR2 as SVGAGI. V trimming: 6 bases; J trimming: 2 bases; junction bases outside the gene matches: 6. This CDR3 reads CASRKLAGSTDTQYF. In nucleotides, the CDR3 is TGTGCCAGCAGGAAACTAGCGGGTTCCACAGATACGCAGTATTTT.

The chain carries TRBV4-1 and TRBJ2-7; 9 nucleotides match TRBD1. The CDR3 contains 15 residues. Germline lookup yields CDR1 MGHRA and CDR2 YSYEKL. V lost 1 base to trimming and J lost 4 bases; unmatched junction nucleotides: 5. The CDR3 region has the DNA TGCGCCAGCAGCCAAGGGGGACAGGGAGGGTACGAGCAGTACTTC. Its protein product is CASSQGGQGGYEQYF.

This chain links TRBV12-5 with TRBJ2-1; 10 bases fit TRBD1. Germline V CDR1 and CDR2: LGHNT, FRNRAP. Trimming at V came to 1 base and at J to 4 bases, leaving 1 base not matched to a gene. This CDR3 spans 15 amino acids. Here the CDR3 reads CASGLGTGGYNEQFF. The CDR3 DNA follows: TGTGCTAGTGGTTTGGGGACAGGGGGATACAATGAGCAGTTCTTC.

This chain joins TRBV10-3 and TRBJ1-2, with 9 bases aligning to TRBD1. The CDR3 runs 14 residues. V lost 0 bases, J lost 6 bases, and 2 bases stayed unmatched. CDR1 is ENHRY, CDR2 SYGVKD, per germline. The CDR3 DNA sequence: TGTGCCATCAGTGAGTCTGGGACAGGGAATGGCTACACCTTC. As protein: CAISESGTGNGYTF.